This T cell receptor (beta chain) was sequenced for a study of post-analysis software for immune sequencing data (dated by TCRdb to the mid-2010s). Broadly, across the study: Recorded disease courses included relapsing-remitting, secondary progressive and progressive-relapsing multiple sclerosis, with some patients lacking subtype annotation. The multiple sclerosis patient repertoires were compared with 11 previously published healthy control repertoires from donors aged about 6 to 28 years. A subset of samples was prepared in parallel using single-end sample barcoding, then pooled and co-amplified after Illumina adapter ligation. Study-wide conclusions, independent of this receptor: Compared with controls, multiple sclerosis patients had significantly lower normalized Chao1 diversity, a finding suggesting substantial peripheral T-cell clonal expansion. Strong co-clustering of samples prepared in the same batch was shown by direct clustering with F measure, prompting a batch-effect correction. The multiple sclerosis patient group was slightly younger than the control group. Patients showed significantly higher frequencies than controls for roughly 5 TRBV segments, among them TRBV5-6, TRBV5-1 and TRBV20-1.

Based on the germline V gene, the CDR1 and CDR2 sequences are SGHTA and FQGNSA. The germline V end is reduced by 1 base and the J end by 2 bases; junction bases left unmatched: 3. From cysteine to phenylalanine, the CDR3 is 16 amino acids long. Just CDR3 DNA is preserved here, 48 bases in frame from base 1. To demonstrate the VDJtools post-analysis software, the study profiled TCR beta repertoires from the peripheral blood of around 13 young patients with multiple sclerosis. The multiple sclerosis patients were children and adolescents between roughly 6 and 15 years of age. Library creation used PCR. The sequencing machine was an Illumina HiSeq 2500. To reduce PCR and sequencing biases, unique molecular identifiers were incorporated into the TCR beta cDNA libraries. Per 1 to 10 million input T cells, some 500,000 cDNA molecules were obtained, such that each molecule approximated one T cell. The patient libraries were prepared and sequenced with the same protocol used for the earlier healthy control dataset. Within a given batch, samples were prepared together, multiplexed and sequenced on the same HiSeq lane. As for the authors' bioinformatics: Raw barcoded reads were processed with MIGEC, and single-read molecular identifier groups were discarded before consensus assembly and CDR3 extraction. Clonotype tables were post-analysed with VDJtools, and diversity was normalized by down-sampling all datasets to the smallest sample size. Repertoire overlap clustering matched CDR3 amino acid but not nucleotide sequences to correct batch-related cross-sample contamination. TCRdb reran the public reads through fastp at Q25 and MiXCR, keeping productive beta chains. Each record represents a unique CDR3 protein, reported with the most common genes and DNA among its rows. None of the V and J calls come from the authors' own analysis; TCRdb made them. In all, the sample holds hundreds of thousands of distinct CDR3 sequences, and roughly 30% of those were seen once. The ten largest clones capture approximately 0.55% of the sample.

About this clonotype itself: Its antigen has not been determined. Base qualities are not at hand, and no much larger clone is one base apart.

The sample consisted of blood. The source is a girl between 10 and 17 years old with multiple sclerosis. The chain links TRBV7-2 with TRBJ2-7; the central 12 bases match TRBD2. The bases read TGTGCCAGCAGCTTAGTGCCTAGCGGGAGGGCCTACGAGCAGTACTTC. Its coded protein is CASSLVPSGRAYEQYF.